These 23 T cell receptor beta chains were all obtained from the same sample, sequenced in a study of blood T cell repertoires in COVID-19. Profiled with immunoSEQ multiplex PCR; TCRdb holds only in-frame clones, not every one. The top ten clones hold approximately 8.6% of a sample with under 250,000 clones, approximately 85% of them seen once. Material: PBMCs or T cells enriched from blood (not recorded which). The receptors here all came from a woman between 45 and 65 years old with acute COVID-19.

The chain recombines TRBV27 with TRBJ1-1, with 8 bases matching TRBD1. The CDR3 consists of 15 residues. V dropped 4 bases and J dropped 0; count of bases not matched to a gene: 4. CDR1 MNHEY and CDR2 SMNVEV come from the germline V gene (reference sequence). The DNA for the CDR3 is TGTGCCAGCAGTTGGCAGGGGGCGGTGAACACTGAAGCTTTCTTT. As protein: CASSWQGAVNTEAFF.

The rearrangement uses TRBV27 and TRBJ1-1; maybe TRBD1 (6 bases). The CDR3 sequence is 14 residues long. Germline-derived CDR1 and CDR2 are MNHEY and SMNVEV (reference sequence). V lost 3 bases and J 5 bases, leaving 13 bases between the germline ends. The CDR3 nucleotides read TGTGCCAGCAGTTTTCTGGACAGCTTTACTGAAGCTTTCTTT. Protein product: CASSFLDSFTEAFF.

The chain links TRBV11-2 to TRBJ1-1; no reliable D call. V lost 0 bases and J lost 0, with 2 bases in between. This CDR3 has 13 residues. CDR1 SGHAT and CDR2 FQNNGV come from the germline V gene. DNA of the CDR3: TGTGCCAGCAGCTTAGATATGAACACTGAAGCTTTCTTT. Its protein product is CASSLDMNTEAFF.

The DNA for the CDR3 is TGTGCCTGGTCTGACAGCAGAAACGAGCAGTACTTC. Translated: CAWSDSRNEQYF. The genes are TRBV30 and TRBJ2-7, with a possible D match to TRBD1 (5 bases). Trimming removed 5 bases from V and 5 bases from J, with 13 bases in between. Germline CDR1 is GTSNPN and CDR2 is SVGIG (reference sequence). This CDR3 is 12 amino acids long.

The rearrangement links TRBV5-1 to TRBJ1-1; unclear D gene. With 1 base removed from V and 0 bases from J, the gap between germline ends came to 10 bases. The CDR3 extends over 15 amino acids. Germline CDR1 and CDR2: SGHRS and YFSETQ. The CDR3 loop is CASSLTELMNTEAFF. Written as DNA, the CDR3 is TGCGCCAGCAGCTTGACAGAGCTAATGAACACTGAAGCTTTCTTT.

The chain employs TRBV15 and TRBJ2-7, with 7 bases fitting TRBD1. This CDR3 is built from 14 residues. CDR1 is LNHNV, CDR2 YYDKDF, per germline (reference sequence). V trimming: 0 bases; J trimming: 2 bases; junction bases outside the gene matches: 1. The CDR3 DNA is TGTGCCACCAGCAGAGAGGGACAGACCTACGAGCAGTACTTC. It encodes CATSREGQTYEQYF.

CDR3 protein: CALGGSGGLYQETQYF. The CDR3 DNA reads as TGTGCTCTTGGGGGTAGCGGGGGTTTGTACCAAGAGACCCAGTACTTC. The chain is built from TRBV30 and TRBJ2-5; 9 nucleotides match TRBD2. The CDR3 spans 16 residues. From germline, CDR1 is GTSNPN and CDR2 SVGIG (reference sequence).

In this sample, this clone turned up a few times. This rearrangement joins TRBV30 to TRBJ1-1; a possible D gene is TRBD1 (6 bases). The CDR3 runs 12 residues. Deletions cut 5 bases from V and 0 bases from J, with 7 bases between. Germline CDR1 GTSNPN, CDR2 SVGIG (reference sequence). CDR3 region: CAWGQMNTEAFF. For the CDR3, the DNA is TGTGCCTGGGGACAGATGAACACTGAAGCTTTCTTT.

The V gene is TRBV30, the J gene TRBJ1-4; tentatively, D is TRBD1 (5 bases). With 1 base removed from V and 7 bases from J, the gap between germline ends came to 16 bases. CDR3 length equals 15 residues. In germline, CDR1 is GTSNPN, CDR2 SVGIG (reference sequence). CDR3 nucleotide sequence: TGTGCCTGGAGTGCCCTCGGGGGAAGGGGTGAAAAACTGTTTTTT. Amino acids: CAWSALGGRGEKLFF.

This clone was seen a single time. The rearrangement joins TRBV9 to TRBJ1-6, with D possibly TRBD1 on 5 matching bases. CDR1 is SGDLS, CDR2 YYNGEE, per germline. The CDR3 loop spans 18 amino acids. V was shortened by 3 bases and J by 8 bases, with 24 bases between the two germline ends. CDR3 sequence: CASSALNPGGWGDSPLHF. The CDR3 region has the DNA TGTGCCAGCAGCGCACTCAACCCTGGGGGATGGGGGGATTCACCCCTCCACTTT.

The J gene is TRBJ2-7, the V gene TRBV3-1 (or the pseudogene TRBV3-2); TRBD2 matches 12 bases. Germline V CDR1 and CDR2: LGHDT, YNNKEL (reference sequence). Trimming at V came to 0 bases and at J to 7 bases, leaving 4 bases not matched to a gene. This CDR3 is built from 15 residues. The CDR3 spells CASSQDLAGGLEQYF. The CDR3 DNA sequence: TGTGCCAGCAGCCAAGATCTAGCGGGGGGGCTGGAGCAGTACTTC.

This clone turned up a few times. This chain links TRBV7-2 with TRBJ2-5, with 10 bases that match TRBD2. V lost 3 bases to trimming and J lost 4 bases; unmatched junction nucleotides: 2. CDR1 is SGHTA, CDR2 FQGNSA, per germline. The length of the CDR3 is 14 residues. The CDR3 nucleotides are TGTGCCAGCAGCTTGATAGCGGGGGGAGAGACCCAGTACTTC. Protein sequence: CASSLIAGGETQYF.

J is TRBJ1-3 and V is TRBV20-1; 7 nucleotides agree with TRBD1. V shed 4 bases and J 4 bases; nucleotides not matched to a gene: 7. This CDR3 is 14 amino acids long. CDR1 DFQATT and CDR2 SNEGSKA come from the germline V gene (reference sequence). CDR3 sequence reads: CSANEGAAGNTIYF. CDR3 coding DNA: TGCAGTGCTAATGAGGGGGCGGCCGGAAACACCATATATTTT.

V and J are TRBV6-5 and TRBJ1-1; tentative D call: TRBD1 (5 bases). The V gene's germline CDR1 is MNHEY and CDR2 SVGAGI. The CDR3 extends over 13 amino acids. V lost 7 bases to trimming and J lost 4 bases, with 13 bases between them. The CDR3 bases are TGTGCCAGCACAGACACGGGGGTCACTGAAGCTTTCTTT. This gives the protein CASTDTGVTEAFF.

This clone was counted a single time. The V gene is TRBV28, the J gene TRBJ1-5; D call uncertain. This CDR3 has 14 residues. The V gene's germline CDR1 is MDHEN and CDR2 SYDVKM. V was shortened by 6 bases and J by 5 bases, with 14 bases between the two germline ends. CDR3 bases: TGTGCCAGCAGCCCCGAGAGAGGAGATCAGCCCCAGCATTTT. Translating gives CASSPERGDQPQHF.

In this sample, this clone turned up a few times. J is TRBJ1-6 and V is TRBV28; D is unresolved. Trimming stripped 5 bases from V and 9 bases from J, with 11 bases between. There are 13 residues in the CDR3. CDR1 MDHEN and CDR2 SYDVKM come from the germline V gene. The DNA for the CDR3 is TGTGCCAGCAGTCCCGGGGTTGGTTCACCCCTCCACTTT. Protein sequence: CASSPGVGSPLHF.

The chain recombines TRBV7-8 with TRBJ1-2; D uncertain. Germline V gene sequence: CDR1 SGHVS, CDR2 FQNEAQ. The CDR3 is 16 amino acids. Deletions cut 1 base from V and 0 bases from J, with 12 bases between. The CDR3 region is CASSLDGGIPNYGYTF. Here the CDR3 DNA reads TGTGCCAGCAGCTTAGATGGAGGGATACCTAACTATGGCTACACCTTC.

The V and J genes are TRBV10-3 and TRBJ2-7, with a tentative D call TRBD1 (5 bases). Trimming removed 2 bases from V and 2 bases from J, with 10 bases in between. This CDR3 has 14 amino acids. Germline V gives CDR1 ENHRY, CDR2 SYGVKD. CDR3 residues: CAISEAGKPYEQYF. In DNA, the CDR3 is TGTGCCATCAGTGAGGCAGGGAAACCCTACGAGCAGTACTTC.

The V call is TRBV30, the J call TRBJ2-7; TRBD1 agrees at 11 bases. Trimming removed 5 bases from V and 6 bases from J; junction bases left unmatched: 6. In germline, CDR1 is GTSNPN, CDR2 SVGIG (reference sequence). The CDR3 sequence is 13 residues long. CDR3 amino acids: CAWLRTGGGEQYF. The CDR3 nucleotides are TGTGCCTGGCTGAGGACAGGGGGCGGCGAGCAGTACTTC.

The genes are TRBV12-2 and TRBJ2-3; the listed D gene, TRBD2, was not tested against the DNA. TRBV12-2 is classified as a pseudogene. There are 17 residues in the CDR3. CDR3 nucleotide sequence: TGTGCAAGTCGCTCTGGACTAGCGGGGGGCAGCACAGATACGCAGTATTTT. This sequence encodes CASRSGLAGGSTDTQYF.

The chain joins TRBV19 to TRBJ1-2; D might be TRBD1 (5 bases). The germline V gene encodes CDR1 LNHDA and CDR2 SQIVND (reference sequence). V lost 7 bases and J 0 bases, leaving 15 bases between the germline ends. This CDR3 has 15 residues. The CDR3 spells CASNKPGTTNYGYTF. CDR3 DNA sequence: TGTGCCAGTAACAAGCCGGGGACTACTAACTATGGCTACACCTTC.

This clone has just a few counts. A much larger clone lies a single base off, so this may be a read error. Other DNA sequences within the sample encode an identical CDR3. The CDR3 loop is CARSVAAGGPSSGELFF. The CDR3, as DNA: TGCGCCCGCAGCGTAGCGGCGGGGGGGCCTAGTTCCGGGGAGCTGTTTTTT. The chain couples TRBV9 to TRBJ2-2, with TRBD2 matching over 9 bases. CDR1 and CDR2 from the germline V gene are SGDLS and YYNGEE. The CDR3 totals 17 residues.

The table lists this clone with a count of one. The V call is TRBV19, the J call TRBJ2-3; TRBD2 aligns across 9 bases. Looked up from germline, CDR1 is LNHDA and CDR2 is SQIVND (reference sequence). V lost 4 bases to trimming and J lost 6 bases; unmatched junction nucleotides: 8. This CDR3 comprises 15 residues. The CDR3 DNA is TGTGCCAGTAGTAAAGGGCGGGGGGGCCCCGATACGCAGTATTTT. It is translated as CASSKGRGGPDTQYF. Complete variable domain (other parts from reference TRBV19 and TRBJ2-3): DGGITQSPKYLFRKEGQNVTLSCEQNLNHDAMYWYRQDPGQGLRLIYYSQIVNDFQKGDIAEGYSVSREKKESFPLTVTSAQKNPTAFYLCASSKGRGGPDTQYFGPGTRLTVL.